A single sample is the source of the 8 T cell receptor beta chains below, sequenced in a study of T cells in Graves' hyperthyroidism and ophthalmopathy. There were TCR beta CDR3 regions amplified from RNA transcripts. First-round RT-PCR targeting the TCR CDR3 was performed with the HTBI primer set. TCRdb analysed the multiplex PCR reads with MiXCR anew, one entry per CDR3 protein. In the table there are fewer than 800,000 distinct CDR3 sequences, about 16% of which are singletons. Input material: blood. All receptors derive from a man between 18 and 35 years old with Graves' hyperthyroidism.

This clonotype has ten or more counts. The V gene is TRBV28, the J gene TRBJ1-5, with D possibly being TRBD1 (5 bases). This CDR3 region has 15 residues. Germline values: CDR1 MDHEN, CDR2 SYDVKM. Trimming stripped 7 bases from V and 6 bases from J, with 19 bases between. DNA of the CDR3: TGTGCCAGCACCCCCGGCAGGGCTCGTAGTCAGCCCCAGCATTTT. Protein: CASTPGRARSQPQHF.

This clonotype was seen only a few times. The gene calls are TRBV20-1 and TRBJ2-7, with 9 nucleotides matching TRBD2. Germline V gene lookup returns CDR1 DFQATT and CDR2 SNEGSKA (reference sequence). V trimming: 0 bases; J trimming: 4 bases; junction bases outside the gene matches: 19. The CDR3 spans 19 residues. As DNA, the CDR3 is TGCAGTGCTAGAGATTACGAGACTAGCGGAAGCTCTCTATGGTACGAGCAGTACTTC. Its protein product is CSARDYETSGSSLWYEQYF.

A note on this clonotype: This sequence may be a read error, since a much larger clone differs from it by one base. This rearrangement joins TRBV28 to TRBJ2-7; 8 bases agree with TRBD2. Germline CDR1 MDHEN, CDR2 SYDVKM. V dropped 6 bases and J dropped 5; count of bases not matched to a gene: 6. The CDR3 spans 13 residues. The CDR3 here is CASSRAGVHEQYF. CDR3 nucleotide sequence: TGTGCCAGCAGCAGAGCGGGAGTCCACGAGCAGTACTTC.

The CDR3 DNA reads TGTGCCAGCAGCCAAGTGATTAACTCCTACGAGCAGTACTTC. As protein: CASSQVINSYEQYF. The V and J genes are TRBV14 and TRBJ2-7; no definite D call. Germline CDR1 reads SGHDN; CDR2 reads FVKESK. The length of the CDR3 is 14 residues. Between the trimmed V and J ends, which lost 1 base and 0 bases, there was a span of 7 bases.

About this clonotype: Possible read error: a much larger clone is one base away. This chain joins TRBV12-3 or TRBV12-4 and TRBJ1-5; no definite D call. Trimming removed 6 bases from V and 4 bases from J, with 16 bases in between. This CDR3 comprises 15 residues. CDR3 amino acids: CASSGSVLPNQPQHF. The CDR3 DNA is TGTGCCAGCAGCGGCTCAGTGCTCCCTAATCAGCCCCAGCATTTT.

In this sample, this clonotype turned up many times. The chain uses TRBV20-1 and TRBJ2-1; TRBD2 agrees at 7 bases. With 5 bases clipped from V and 5 bases from J, the junction kept 9 bases outside the gene matches. CDR1 DFQATT and CDR2 SNEGSKA come from the germline V gene (reference sequence). CDR3 length: 14 residues. CDR3 DNA sequence: TGCAGTGCTCGGGACTACTGGGGCGACAATGAGCAGTTCTTC. Its translation: CSARDYWGDNEQFF.

This clonotype was recorded at least ten times. V and J are TRBV28 and TRBJ2-1; 10 nucleotides align to TRBD1. V lost 2 bases and J lost 1; bases outside the gene matches: 2. The CDR3 loop spans 16 amino acids. The germline V gene has CDR1 MDHEN and CDR2 SYDVKM. The DNA for the CDR3 is TGTGCCAGCAGTTTACCGGGACAGGGGTCCTACAATGAGCAGTTCTTC. It translates to CASSLPGQGSYNEQFF.

In regard to this clonotype: A read error may explain this, as a much larger clone is one base away. The chain recombines TRBV7-9 with TRBJ1-1, with D tentatively TRBD1 (6 bases). The germline CDR1 and CDR2 sequences are SEHNR and FQNEAQ (reference sequence). With 1 base removed from V and 8 bases from J, the gap between germline ends came to 8 bases. CDR3 length: 12 amino acids. As DNA, the CDR3 is TGTGCCAGCAGCTTAGAGGACAGAGAAGCTTTCTTT. This sequence encodes CASSLEDREAFF.